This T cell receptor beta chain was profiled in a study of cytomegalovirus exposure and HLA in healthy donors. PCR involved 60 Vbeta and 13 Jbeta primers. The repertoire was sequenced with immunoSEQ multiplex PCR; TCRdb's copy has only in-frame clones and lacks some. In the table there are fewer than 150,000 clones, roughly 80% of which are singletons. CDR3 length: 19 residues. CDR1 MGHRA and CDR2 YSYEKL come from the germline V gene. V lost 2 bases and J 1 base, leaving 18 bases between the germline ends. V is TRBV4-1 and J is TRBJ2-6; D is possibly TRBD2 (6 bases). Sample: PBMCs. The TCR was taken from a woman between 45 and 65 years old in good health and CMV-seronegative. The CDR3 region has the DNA TGCGCCAGCAGCCAAAAAAAACGGGACTTCCCATCTGGGGCCAACGTCCTGACTTTC. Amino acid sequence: CASSQKKRDFPSGANVLTF.